The T cell receptor (beta chain) under discussion was sequenced for a study of OX40 agonist ivuxolimab in advanced cancers. Overall study: At 0.01 to 10 mg/kg, ivuxolimab was administered intravenously to patients every 2 weeks. Of mixed ages from about 23 to 79 and averaging approximately 60 years, the group was roughly 85% male.

V was shortened by 5 bases and J by 0 bases, with 12 bases between the two germline ends. The CDR3 runs to 15 residues. In germline, CDR1 is SEHNR, CDR2 FQNEAQ (reference sequence). Clones were sequenced by immunoSEQ multiplex PCR, and TCRdb holds only the in-frame ones, with some missing. The sample contains about 77,000 clones, approximately 82% of which appear only once. The sample consisted of CD4+ or CD8+ T cells sorted from blood, taken in a trial of the OX40 agonist ivuxolimab. The chain links TRBV7-9 to TRBJ2-3; D not certain. The source is an adult with an advanced solid tumor such as melanoma, head and neck, liver or kidney cancer. The CDR3 DNA reads TGTGCCAGCAGCCAGCTAGGTTCTAGCACAGATACGCAGTATTTT. Residues: CASSQLGSSTDTQYF. Supplemented by reference TRBV7-9 and TRBJ2-3, the full variable domain reads DTGVSQNPRHKITKRGQNVTFRCDPISEHNRLYWYRQTLGQGPEFLTYFQNEAQLEKSRLLSDRFSAERPKGSFSTLEIQRTEQGDSAMYLCASSQLGSSTDTQYFGPGTRLTVL.